This T cell receptor beta chain was recovered during a study of cytomegalovirus exposure and HLA in healthy donors. V trimming: 4 bases; J trimming: 1 base; junction bases outside the gene matches: 3. The CDR3 length is 16 residues. Germline V gene sequence: CDR1 SGHRS, CDR2 YFSETQ. The PCR employed 60 Vbeta primers together with 13 Jbeta primers. Assay used: immunoSEQ multiplex PCR; TCRdb lists only in-frame clones, some missing. The sample consists of approximately 140,000 clones, around 83% of them appearing once. Specimen: PBMCs. The rearrangement links TRBV5-1 to TRBJ2-2; 11 nucleotides match TRBD2. The receptor was derived from a man aged 35-49 years in good health and CMV-seropositive. The CDR3 DNA is TGCGCCAGCAGCGGGGGGACTAGCGGGAACACCGGGGAGCTGTTTTTT. This translates into CASSGGTSGNTGELFF.